This T cell receptor beta chain was sequenced in a study of T cells in narcolepsy. Across the whole study: Healthy controls were enrolled alongside patients with narcolepsy type 1 or type 2. Overall study findings and caveats: No autoreactive T cell clone sequences appeared in some memory CD4+ repertoires. Comparing one patient's CSF and blood CD4+ clonotypes highlighted HCRT- and TRIB2-specific autoreactive clonotypes. Blood of same and different patients, but not healthy controls, reportedly held recurring autoreactive clonotypes.

TCRdb keeps only in-frame clones here, not all; method: immunoSEQ multiplex PCR. The table has over 15,000 clones, just over 85% seen once. In germline, CDR1 is WSHSY, CDR2 SAAADI. The CDR3 contains 14 residues. With 1 base removed from V and 0 bases from J, the gap between germline ends came to 4 bases. This clone has only a few counts. Its target is unknown. The source material was memory (CD45RA-) CD4+ T cells from blood. The source of this sequence is a human donor in good health. The chain recombines TRBV10-2 with TRBJ1-3; D unclear. The CDR3 DNA sequence: TGCGCCAGCAGTGAGTACGGCTCTGGAAACACCATATATTTT. It codes for CASSEYGSGNTIYF.